This T cell receptor (beta chain) was obtained from a study of blood T cells in healthy people across ages. Then a second PCR, running about 6 to 11 cycles, was carried out with a sample-barcoded 5' primer and a J-beta primer mix. TCRdb processed the 5' RACE reads anew with MiXCR; each CDR3 protein has one entry. The repertoire has fewer than 650,000 distinct CDR3 sequences, over 25% of them found once; the top ten carry 3% to 4%. Trimming left V 0 bases short and J 1 base short, with 9 bases between. This CDR3 is built from 14 residues. The V gene's germline CDR1 is DFQATT and CDR2 SNEGSKA (reference sequence). These data also featured in a second study, about T cells of mothers and their children.

The V gene is TRBV20-1, the J gene TRBJ1-2; D is uncertain. Sequenced input: blood. The receptor was isolated from a boy aged 2-15 years in good health. CDR3 sequence: CSARDGRRNYGYTF. In DNA form, the CDR3 reads TGCAGTGCTAGAGATGGTAGGCGTAACTATGGCTACACCTTC.